Each of the 23 T cell receptor beta chains below was sequenced from the same sample in a study of blood T cell repertoires in COVID-19. Assay: immunoSEQ multiplex PCR; the TCRdb copy retains only in-frame clones and omits some. The sample has more than 11,000 clones; around four fifths are singletons. Sequencing was performed on peripheral blood. These receptors all come from a man aged 35 to 55 with active or convalescent COVID-19.

The V gene is TRBV7-9, the J gene TRBJ2-1; the D gene is possibly TRBD2 (5 bases). The CDR3 totals 14 residues. Germline V CDR1 and CDR2: SEHNR, FQNEAQ (reference sequence). V was shortened by 1 base and J by 8 bases, with 12 bases between the two germline ends. DNA of the CDR3: TGTGCCAGCAGCTTAGTCCAGGACTCGGATGAGCAGTTCTTC. Protein sequence: CASSLVQDSDEQFF.

The chain combines TRBV3-1 (or the pseudogene TRBV3-2) with TRBJ2-6; possibly TRBD1 for D (6 bases). Germline V gene lookup returns CDR1 LGHDT and CDR2 YNNKEL (reference sequence). Trimming removed 0 bases at V and 0 bases at J, with 18 bases between. CDR3 length: 20 residues. The CDR3 nucleotides read TGTGCCAGCAGCCAAGATTCGAGATACAGGGACCACTCTGGGGCCAACGTCCTGACTTTC. It translates to CASSQDSRYRDHSGANVLTF.

The rearrangement uses TRBV6-6 and TRBJ1-2, with a tentative D call TRBD1 (5 bases). This CDR3 is built from 13 residues. The V end was cut by 6 bases, the J end by 6 bases, with 14 bases between. The germline CDR1 and CDR2 sequences are MNHNY and SVGAGI (reference sequence). Written as DNA, the CDR3 is TGTGCCAGCAGGGGGGGACGATTGGATGGCTACACCTTC. Amino acids: CASRGGRLDGYTF.

The chain couples TRBV6-5 to TRBJ1-3; D might be TRBD1 (5 bases). Per the germline V gene, CDR1 is MNHEY and CDR2 is SVGAGI. Trimming stripped 8 bases from V and 0 bases from J, with 14 bases between. This CDR3 spans 15 amino acids. CDR3 sequence reads: CASCPDSYSGNTIYF. The CDR3 bases are TGTGCCAGCTGCCCTGACAGCTACTCTGGAAACACCATATATTTT.

The chain uses TRBV6-5 and TRBJ2-2, with D perhaps TRBD2 (5 bases). The CDR3 covers 14 residues. The germline CDR1 and CDR2 sequences are MNHEY and SVGAGI. Trimming cost V 6 bases and J 4 bases, with 12 bases left between them. This CDR3 is CASRPGSITGELFF. The DNA of the CDR3 is TGTGCCAGCAGGCCGGGATCCATCACCGGGGAGCTGTTTTTT.

The gene calls are TRBV5-1 and TRBJ2-7, with TRBD1 as a possible D gene (6 bases). This CDR3 contains 13 residues. The V and J ends lost 4 bases and 7 bases respectively, with 15 bases between them. The germline V gene has CDR1 SGHRS and CDR2 YFSETQ. The CDR3 DNA is TGCGCCAGCAGCATGGCTGACAGGCGGGAGCAGTACTTC. Translating gives CASSMADRREQYF.

The chain carries TRBV5-8 and TRBJ2-5; 12 bases are a match to TRBD2. Germline CDR1 is SGHTS and CDR2 is YDEGEE. V gave up 1 base and J gave up 2 bases; unmatched junction bases: 12. The CDR3 is 19 residues long. The CDR3 nucleotides read TGTGCCAGCAGCTTGTCTCTAGCGGGAGGGAGAGGGAGACAAGAGACCCAGTACTTC. Protein: CASSLSLAGGRGRQETQYF.

The gene calls are TRBV4-2 and TRBJ1-4; 8 bases are a match to TRBD1. Trimming at V came to 4 bases and at J to 4 bases, leaving 11 bases not matched to a gene. The CDR3 has 17 amino acids. Germline-derived CDR1 and CDR2 are LGHNA and YNFKEQ. In DNA form, the CDR3 reads TGTGCCAGCAGCCTAGAGGACAGGGCCTACGGTAATGAAAAACTGTTTTTT. Translation gives CASSLEDRAYGNEKLFF.

Regarding this clone: The same CDR3 arises from other DNA sequences in this sample as well. CDR3 sequence (DNA): TGTGCCAGCAGTTACACGCCGGGACTATACACAGATACGCAGTATTTT. Protein: CASSYTPGLYTDTQYF. This chain connects TRBV6-5 to TRBJ2-3, with 7 bases fitting TRBD2. Trimming removed 2 bases from V and 2 bases from J; junction bases left unmatched: 7. The CDR3 totals 16 residues. Germline loops: CDR1 MNHEY, CDR2 SVGAGI.

This clone has just a few counts. The V gene is TRBV11-2, the J gene TRBJ1-5; 8 bases are a match to TRBD1. The CDR3 runs 14 residues. Germline V lookup: CDR1 SGHAT, CDR2 FQNNGV. J gave up 7 bases and V 5 bases, and 7 bases lay outside the gene matches. In DNA form, the CDR3 reads TGTGCCAGCAGCACAACAGGGGGGAACCAGCCCCAGCATTTT. Amino acids: CASSTTGGNQPQHF.

CDR3 nucleotides: TGTGCCAGCAGTTTTCCTTATGAGGCGAGGACCGGGGAGCTGTTTTTT. It yields the protein CASSFPYEARTGELFF. V gene TRBV6-2 or TRBV6-3 combines with J gene TRBJ2-2; D remains ambiguous. The V end was cut by 4 bases, the J end by 5 bases, with 17 bases between. This CDR3 region has 16 residues. Germline CDR1 is MNHEY and CDR2 is SVGEGT.

The chain links TRBV5-4 to TRBJ1-3; TRBD1 might be the D (5 bases). Germline V gives CDR1 SGHNT, CDR2 YYREEE (reference sequence). The length of the CDR3 is 14 residues. Trimming pared 1 base from V and 0 bases from J, leaving 5 bases between. The CDR3 DNA is TGTGCCAGCAGCTTGAGGGGCTCTGGAAACACCATATATTTT. It translates to CASSLRGSGNTIYF. The entire variable domain, with the rest obtained from reference TRBV5-4 and TRBJ1-3, is as follows: ETGVTQSPTHLIKTRGQQVTLRCSSQSGHNTVSWYQQALGQGPQFIFQYYREEENGRGNFPPRFSGLQFPNYSSELNVNALELDDSALYLCASSLRGSGNTIYFGEGSWLTVV.

The chain couples TRBV3-1 (or the pseudogene TRBV3-2) to TRBJ2-5; 8 bases match TRBD2. The ends lost 4 bases at V and 5 bases at J; junction bases unmatched: 6. The V gene's germline CDR1 is LGHDT and CDR2 YNNKEL (reference sequence). This CDR3 is 14 amino acids long. CDR3 protein: CASSPGGAHETQYF. The CDR3 DNA follows: TGTGCCAGCAGCCCCGGGGGGGCCCACGAGACCCAGTACTTC.

This chain connects TRBV6-5 to TRBJ2-3; D perhaps matches TRBD2 (5 bases). With 7 bases removed from V and 5 bases from J, the gap between germline ends came to 19 bases. Germline CDR1 is MNHEY and CDR2 is SVGAGI. This CDR3 has 15 residues. The CDR3 reads CASILRDPVRDTQYF. The CDR3 nucleotides read TGTGCCAGCATCCTGAGGGATCCAGTACGAGATACGCAGTATTTT.

Here the CDR3 DNA reads TGTGCCAGCAGACAGGGGTGGGACACTGAAGCTTTCTTT. Translating it yields CASRQGWDTEAFF. The chain joins TRBV2 to TRBJ1-1, with TRBD1 matching over 7 bases. CDR3 length: 13 amino acids. Germline loops: CDR1 SNHLY, CDR2 FYNNEI. J gave up 3 bases and V 6 bases, and 4 bases lay outside the gene matches.

This sequence joins TRBV5-1 and TRBJ2-1; a possible D gene is TRBD1 (6 bases). V lost 4 bases to trimming and J lost 0 bases, with 11 bases between them. The CDR3 length is 15 residues. Germline CDR1 reads SGHRS; CDR2 reads YFSETQ. CDR3 sequence (DNA): TGCGCCAGCAGCCCCGGGACAAGCTCCTACAATGAGCAGTTCTTC. The encoded protein is CASSPGTSSYNEQFF.

The V call is TRBV11-2, the J call TRBJ2-7; 9 bases map to TRBD1. This CDR3 is 14 amino acids long. CDR1 is SGHAT, CDR2 FQNNGV, per germline. V gave up 7 bases and J gave up 3 bases; unmatched junction bases: 7. The CDR3 reads CASTPGQGRYEQYF. The CDR3 coding sequence is TGTGCCAGCACCCCCGGACAGGGGCGCTACGAGCAGTACTTC.

This chain connects TRBV19 to TRBJ2-1, with 9 bases fitting TRBD1. The V segment lost 5 bases and the J segment 5 bases; nucleotides outside the gene matches: 7. CDR1 is LNHDA, CDR2 SQIVND, per germline (reference sequence). The CDR3 is 15 amino acids. CDR3 in amino acids: CASSSGTGINNEQFF. In nucleotides, the CDR3 is TGTGCCAGTAGTTCCGGGACAGGGATCAACAATGAGCAGTTCTTC.

The rearrangement uses TRBV29-1 and TRBJ1-2, with unresolved D. The CDR3 covers 10 residues. Trimming stripped 3 bases from V and 7 bases from J, with 6 bases between. Germline lookup yields CDR1 SQVTM and CDR2 ANQGSEA. CDR3 in amino acids: CSVDSGGYTF. The CDR3 DNA follows: TGCAGCGTTGATTCGGGTGGCTACACCTTC.

As regards this clone: A read error may account for a junction end that differs from germline. The chain couples TRBV7-7 to TRBJ2-5; tentatively, D is TRBD2 (5 bases). CDR3 length equals 13 residues. Germline values: CDR1 SSHAT, CDR2 FNYEAQ (reference sequence). The CDR3 DNA sequence: TGTGCTAGCAGCTTAGCCCCTCTCGGGGCCCAGTACTTC. It yields the protein CASSLAPLGAQYF. Looking up the rest from reference TRBV7-7 and TRBJ2-5 gives the full variable domain: GAGVSQSPRYKVTKRGQDVTLRCDPISSHATLYWYQQALGQGPEFLTYFNYEAQPDKSGLPSDRFSAERPEGSISTLTIQRTEQRDSAMYRCASSLAPLGAQYFGPGTRLLVL.

The gene calls are TRBV5-1 and TRBJ2-1, with TRBD2 matching 10 bases. V was pared by 5 bases and J by 12 bases, with 11 bases of the junction left unmatched. The CDR3 runs 14 residues. The germline CDR1 and CDR2 sequences are SGHRS and YFSETQ. The CDR3 nucleotides are TGCGCCAGCAGGGGATTAGCGGGGGGCAACTCGCAGTTCTTC. This sequence encodes CASRGLAGGNSQFF.

This clone was seen more than once but under ten times. The chain is built from TRBV9 and TRBJ1-6, with 7 bases aligning to TRBD1. This CDR3 spans 15 amino acids. The V and J ends lost 2 bases and 5 bases, in that order; junction bases with no gene match: 4. Germline V CDR1 and CDR2: SGDLS, YYNGEE. In nucleotides, the CDR3 is TGTGCCAGCAGCGTGACAGGGAACAATAATTCACCCCTCCACTTT. It specifies CASSVTGNNNSPLHF. The entire variable domain, with the rest obtained from reference TRBV9 and TRBJ1-6, is as follows: DSGVTQTPKHLITATGQRVTLRCSPRSGDLSVYWYQQSLDQGLQFLIQYYNGEERAKGNILERFSAQQFPDLHSELNLSSLELGDSALYFCASSVTGNNNSPLHFGNGTRLTVT.

Only one count was recorded for this clone. The chain is built from TRBV28 and TRBJ2-3; TRBD1 agrees at 8 bases. The CDR3 consists of 15 residues. V dropped 2 bases and J dropped 5; count of bases not matched to a gene: 6. The germline gives CDR1 MDHEN, CDR2 SYDVKM. CDR3 coding DNA: TGTGCCAGCAGTTTAGCGGGCAGGGGGCGAGATACGCAGTATTTT. The encoded protein is CASSLAGRGRDTQYF.